This TCR beta chain was found in a study of T cell repertoires in cytomegalovirus infection. Looking at the study overall: Well-studied HLA-B-restricted epitopes and recently identified HLA-C-restricted epitopes of CMV were both used in the study. An indication of both CMV infection and matching HLA type came from public TCR beta signatures.

CDR3 length: 21 residues. In germline, CDR1 is SEHNR, CDR2 FQNEAQ (reference sequence). Losses at the gene ends were 3 bases for V and 0 bases for J; bases not matched to a gene: 14. Study observations and caveats: Dominant in the ex vivo response were TCR beta clonotypes restricted by HLA-C and specific for CMV.

This clonotype has at least ten counts. As yet, its antigen is unknown. TCRdb analysed the reads with MiXCR anew, one entry per CDR3 protein. Of about 770,000 distinct CDR3 sequences in the sample, about 29% were seen once. The sequencing here drew on cultured CD8+ T cells from PBMCs, taken from culture after CMV antigen stimulation. The V gene is TRBV7-9, the J gene TRBJ2-1, with 13 bases fitting TRBD2. This TCR was sampled from a human donor in good health (CMV status not recorded). Some clones in this sample may be carry-over from other donors' samples. As DNA, the CDR3 is TGTGCCAGCAGCTTCCGGGACAGGGGACTAGCGGGGCTTAGCTCCTACAATGAGCAGTTCTTC. Translation gives CASSFRDRGLAGLSSYNEQFF.